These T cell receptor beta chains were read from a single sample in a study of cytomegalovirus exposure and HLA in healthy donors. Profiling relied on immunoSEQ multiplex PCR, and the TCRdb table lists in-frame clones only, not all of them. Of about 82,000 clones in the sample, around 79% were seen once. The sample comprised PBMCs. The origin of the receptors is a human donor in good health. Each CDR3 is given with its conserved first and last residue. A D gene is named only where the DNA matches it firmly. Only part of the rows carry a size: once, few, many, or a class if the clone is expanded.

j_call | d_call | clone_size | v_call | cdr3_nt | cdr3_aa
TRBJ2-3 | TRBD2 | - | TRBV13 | TGTGCCAGCAGCTTAGAGGCTAGCGGGAGCCTCACAGATACGCAGTATTTT | CASSLEASGSLTDTQYF
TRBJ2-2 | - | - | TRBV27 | TGTGCCAGCACGCGGGGAGGGGAGCTGTTTTTT | CASTRGGELFF
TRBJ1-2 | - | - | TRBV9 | TGTGCCAGCAGCTCCAGCTCGACAGGAGTCTATGGCTACACCTTC | CASSSSSTGVYGYTF
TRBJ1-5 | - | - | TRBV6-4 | TGTGCCAGCAGTACAGACAGCTCCAGCAATCAGCCCCAGCATTTT | CASSTDSSSNQPQHF
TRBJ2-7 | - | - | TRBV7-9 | TGTGCCAGCAGCTTACACAGCGAGCAGTACTTC | CASSLHSEQYF
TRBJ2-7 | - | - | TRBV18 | TGTGCCAGCTCACCCAGGCGGGGGCCCTACGAGCAGTACTTC | CASSPRRGPYEQYF
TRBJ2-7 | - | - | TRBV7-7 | TGTGCTAGCAGCTTATCCAGCGAGCAGTACTTC | CASSLSSEQYF
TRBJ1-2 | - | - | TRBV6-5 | TGTGCCAGCAGGACCCCCGGGACAAACTATGGCTACACCTTC | CASRTPGTNYGYTF
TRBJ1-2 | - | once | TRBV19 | TGTGCCCGGGGAAGCGGCTACACCTTC | CARGSGYTF
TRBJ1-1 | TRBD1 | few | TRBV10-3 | TGTGCCATCAGTGAGCGACAGGGGACCACTGAAGCTTTCTTT | CAISERQGTTEAFF
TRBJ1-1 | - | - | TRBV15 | TGTGCCACCAGCAGAGATTTAGGGACATTTGAAGCTTTCTTT | CATSRDLGTFEAFF
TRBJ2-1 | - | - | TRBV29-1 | TGCAGCGTTCAGGGTGACAATGAGCAGTTCTTC | CSVQGDNEQFF
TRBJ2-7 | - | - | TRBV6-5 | TGTGCCAGCAGCCCCCGCAGGGGCTACGAGCAGTACTTC | CASSPRRGYEQYF
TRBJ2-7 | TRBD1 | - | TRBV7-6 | TGTGCCAGCAGCCCTGGGACAGGGACCTACGAGCAGTACTTC | CASSPGTGTYEQYF
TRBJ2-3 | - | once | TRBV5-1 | TGCGCCAGCAGCTTGGAGGCTAACAGCCCAGATACGCAGTATTTT | CASSLEANSPDTQYF
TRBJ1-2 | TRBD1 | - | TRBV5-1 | TGCGCCAGCAGCTTCGGACAGGGGATTAACTATGGCTACACCTTC | CASSFGQGINYGYTF
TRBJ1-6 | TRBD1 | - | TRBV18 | TGTGCCAGCTCACCGGGCGGGACAGGGAATAATTCACCCCTCCACTTT | CASSPGGTGNNSPLHF
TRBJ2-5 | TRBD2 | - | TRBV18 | TGTGCCAGCTCACCAATAGCGGGGGAACAAGAGACCCAGTACTTC | CASSPIAGEQETQYF
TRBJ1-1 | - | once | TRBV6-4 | TGTGCCAGCAGTGAGGGGCCGAACACTGAAGCTTTCTTT | CASSEGPNTEAFF
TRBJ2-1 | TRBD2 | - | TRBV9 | TGTGCCAGCAGCTTCGGGGGCGGGGGGGCCTACAATGAGCAGTTCTTC | CASSFGGGGAYNEQFF
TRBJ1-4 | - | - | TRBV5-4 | TGTGCCAGCAGCTTGGCCGGGGGTTATCCCAATGAAAAACTGTTTTTT | CASSLAGGYPNEKLFF
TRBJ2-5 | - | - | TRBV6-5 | TGTGCCAGCAGCGGGGGAGAGACCCAGTACTTC | CASSGGETQYF
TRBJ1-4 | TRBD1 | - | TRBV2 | TGTGCCAGCAGTGCGACAGGGTATAATGAAAAACTGTTTTTT | CASSATGYNEKLFF
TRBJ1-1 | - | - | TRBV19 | TGTGCCAGTAGATTTGGACGGGGCACTGAAGCTTTCTTT | CASRFGRGTEAFF
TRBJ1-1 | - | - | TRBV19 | TGTGCCAGTAGTATCCCACCCACAGGGAAGGACACTGAAGCTTTCTTT | CASSIPPTGKDTEAFF
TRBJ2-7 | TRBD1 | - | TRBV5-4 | TGTGCCAGCAGCTTGCCGGGACAGGGTGTAAACGAGCAGTACTTC | CASSLPGQGVNEQYF
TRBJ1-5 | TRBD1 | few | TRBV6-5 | TGTGCCAGCAGTTACACAGGGGAGCCCCAGCATTTT | CASSYTGEPQHF
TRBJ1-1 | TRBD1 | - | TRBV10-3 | TGTGCCATCAGTGCCTCGACAGGGATGAACACTGAAGCTTTCTTT | CAISASTGMNTEAFF
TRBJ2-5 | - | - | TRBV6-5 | TGTGCCAGCAGCATTAGCGTAGGCCAAGAGACCCAGTACTTC | CASSISVGQETQYF
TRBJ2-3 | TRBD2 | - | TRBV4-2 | TGTGCCAGCAGCCAAGTAGCTAGCGGGGGGGCTAATACGCAGTATTTC | CASSQVASGGANTQYF
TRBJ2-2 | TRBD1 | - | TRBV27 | TGTGCCAGCAGTGACGGACAGGGGTCGGGGGAGCTGTTTTTT | CASSDGQGSGELFF
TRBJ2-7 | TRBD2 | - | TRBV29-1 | TGCAGCGTTGATCGGGGGGGGGAGCAGTACTTC | CSVDRGGEQYF
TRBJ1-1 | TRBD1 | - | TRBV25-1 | TGTGCCAGCAGTTGGACAGGGCGGGACACTGAAGCTTTCTTT | CASSWTGRDTEAFF
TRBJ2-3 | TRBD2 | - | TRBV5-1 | TGCGCCAGCAGCTTGGTCGCAGGACTAGCGACATCCACAGATACGCAGTATTTT | CASSLVAGLATSTDTQYF
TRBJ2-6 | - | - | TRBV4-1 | TGCGCCAGCAGCCCTCCAGTCTCTGGGGCCAACGTCCTGACTTTC | CASSPPVSGANVLTF
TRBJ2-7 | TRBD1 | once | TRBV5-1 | TGCGCCAGCGAAAAGAGACAGGGGGCTTACGAGCAGTACTTC | CASEKRQGAYEQYF
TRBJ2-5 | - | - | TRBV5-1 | TGCGCCAGCAGCCTCACCCCGGGACAACAAGAGACCCAGTACTTC | CASSLTPGQQETQYF
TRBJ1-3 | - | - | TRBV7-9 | TGTGCCAGCAGCAGTGACAGGGGAAACACCATATATTTT | CASSSDRGNTIYF
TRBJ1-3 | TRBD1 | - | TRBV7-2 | TGTGCCAGCAGCCCGCGGACAGGGGGCGATGGAAACACCATATATTTT | CASSPRTGGDGNTIYF
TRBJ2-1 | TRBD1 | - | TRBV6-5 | TGTGCCAGCAGTTTCACTCCGGGACAGGGGGCGGGTGAGCAGTTCTTC | CASSFTPGQGAGEQFF
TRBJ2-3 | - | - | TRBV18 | TGTGCCAGCTCACCTATGGCAGGCCAGGATACGCAGTATTTT | CASSPMAGQDTQYF
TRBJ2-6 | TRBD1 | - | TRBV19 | TGTGCCAGTACCACAGGGGCCTCTGGGGCCAACGTCCTGACTTTC | CASTTGASGANVLTF
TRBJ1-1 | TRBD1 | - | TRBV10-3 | TGTGCCATCAGTGAGCCCCGGACAGGGAAAAGGAACACTGAAGCTTTCTTT | CAISEPRTGKRNTEAFF
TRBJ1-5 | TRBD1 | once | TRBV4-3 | TGCGCCAGCAGCCAAGATGGGACAGGGCCCCAGCATTTT | CASSQDGTGPQHF
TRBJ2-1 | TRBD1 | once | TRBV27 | TGTGCCAGCAGTCCAGGGACAGAGCCGTACAATGAGCAGTTCTTC | CASSPGTEPYNEQFF
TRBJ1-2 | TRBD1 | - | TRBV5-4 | TGTGCCAGCAGCTCGGACAGGGTTTATGGCTACACCTTC | CASSSDRVYGYTF
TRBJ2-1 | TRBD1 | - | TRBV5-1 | TGCGCCAGCAGCTTACAGGGGAGAGGGAATGAGCAGTTCTTC | CASSLQGRGNEQFF
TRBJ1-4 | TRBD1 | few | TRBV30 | TGTGCCTGGAAAGGGGGCAACGGAGAAAAACTGTTTTTT | CAWKGGNGEKLFF
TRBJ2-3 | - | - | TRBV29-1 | TGCAGCGTTGATGCGGGCACAGATACGCAGTATTTT | CSVDAGTDTQYF
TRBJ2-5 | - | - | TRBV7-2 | TGTGCCAGCAGCCCCCCTCTCGAGACCCAGTACTTC | CASSPPLETQYF
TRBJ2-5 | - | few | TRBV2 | TGTGCCAGCAATCCAGGGGTAGAGACCCAGTACTTC | CASNPGVETQYF
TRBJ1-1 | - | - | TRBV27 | TGTGCCAGCAGTTTCTCACAGTTGAACACTGAAGCTTTCTTT | CASSFSQLNTEAFF
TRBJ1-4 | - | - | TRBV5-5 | TGTGCCAGCAGCTTGGGAGCAACTAATGAAAAACTGTTTTTT | CASSLGATNEKLFF
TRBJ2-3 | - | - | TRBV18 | TGTGCCAGCTCACCAGGGGGGTTAGATACGCAGTATTTT | CASSPGGLDTQYF
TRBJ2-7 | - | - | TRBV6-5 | TGTGCCAGCAGTTACCATCGCAGGTCCTACGAGCAGTACTTC | CASSYHRRSYEQYF